The clone carrying this T cell receptor beta chain was counted a few times. The antigen is not known. The CDR3 contains 13 residues. Germline CDR1 is MGHDK and CDR2 is SYGVNS. V shed 3 bases and J 4 bases; nucleotides not matched to a gene: 3. TCR beta rearrangements were amplified from peripheral blood genomic DNA. This sample is part of a study of T cell repertoires in aging, cancer and after chemotherapy. Whole-study results and caveats: The repertoire data cannot show anything about immunological memory following chemotherapy. Untreated cancer patients had significantly lower blood TCR diversity than age-matched healthy donors.

A mixed TRB-A/B primer pool amplified rearranged TRB by multiplex touch-down PCR. TCRdb re-derived calls from the multiplex PCR reads in MiXCR, one entry per CDR3 protein. The sample comprises about 1,700 distinct CDR3 sequences, around 50% of which are singletons, and approximately 6.5% rests with the top ten. This TCR derives from a human donor with a solid tumor. Material for sequencing was blood. This chain joins TRBV25-1 and TRBJ2-7; 7 nucleotides agree with TRBD1. The CDR3 protein is CASSDNRGYEQYF. Here the CDR3 DNA reads TGTGCCAGCAGTGATAACAGGGGTTACGAGCAGTACTTC.